This T cell receptor beta chain originates from a study of blood T cell repertoires in COVID-19. Study-wide context: T cells, B-cell-depleted T cells, or PBMCs supplied cDNA or gDNA.

This table comes from immunoSEQ multiplex PCR, and its TCRdb copy is limited to in-frame clones, with some not included. The sample lists about 59,000 clones, 90% to 95% occurring once. Germline CDR1 reads LGHDT; CDR2 reads YNNKEL (reference sequence). V trimming: 4 bases; J trimming: 4 bases; junction bases outside the gene matches: 6. CDR3 length equals 15 residues. The TCR originated in a human donor in a cohort sampled during active COVID-19. The chain is built from TRBV3-1 (or the pseudogene TRBV3-2) and TRBJ2-1; 8 bases match TRBD2. Sequenced input: peripheral blood. CDR3: CASSREPSGYNEQFF. CDR3 coding DNA: TGTGCCAGCAGCCGGGAACCTAGCGGGTACAATGAGCAGTTCTTC.